What follows are 3 T cell receptor beta chains derived from one specimen sequenced in a study of cytomegalovirus exposure and HLA in healthy donors. The PCR used 60 Vbeta and 13 Jbeta primers. TCRdb keeps only in-frame clones here, not all; method: immunoSEQ multiplex PCR. This table holds over 150,000 clones, roughly 81% found once. The source material was PBMCs. Receptors originate from a young woman in good health and CMV-seropositive.

This chain uses TRBV19 with TRBJ2-7, with a weak D call TRBD1 (6 bases). V was clipped by 3 bases and J by 2 bases, with 20 bases between them. CDR1 LNHDA and CDR2 SQIVND come from the germline V gene (reference sequence). This CDR3 has 17 residues. As DNA, the CDR3 is TGTGCCAGTAGTATTGGGGTGGGGGCACCCGCCACCTACGAGCAGTACTTC. This encodes CASSIGVGAPATYEQYF.

On this clone itself: A much larger clone lies one base from this, so it may be a read error. The J gene is TRBJ2-2, the V gene TRBV6-5; D is possibly TRBD2 (5 bases). The CDR3 runs 15 residues. Trimming cost V 2 bases and J 6 bases, with 13 bases left between them. Germline V gene lookup returns CDR1 MNHEY and CDR2 SVGAGI. In DNA form, the CDR3 reads TGTGCCAGCAGTTACACCACACGGGAACCCGGGGAGCTGTTTTTT. Translating gives CASSYTTREPGELFF.

Of note for this clone: The sample carries other DNA sequences with the same CDR3. The CDR3 DNA sequence: TGTGCCAGCAGCTTAGGGACAGGGGTGGCCAATCAGCCCCAGCATTTT. Translated, it gives CASSLGTGVANQPQHF. The chain links TRBV5-6 to TRBJ1-5; 10 bases are a match to TRBD1. Germline V CDR1 and CDR2: SGHDT, YYEEEE. With V trimmed by 2 bases and J by 3 bases, 5 bases remained unmatched. This CDR3 is built from 16 residues.